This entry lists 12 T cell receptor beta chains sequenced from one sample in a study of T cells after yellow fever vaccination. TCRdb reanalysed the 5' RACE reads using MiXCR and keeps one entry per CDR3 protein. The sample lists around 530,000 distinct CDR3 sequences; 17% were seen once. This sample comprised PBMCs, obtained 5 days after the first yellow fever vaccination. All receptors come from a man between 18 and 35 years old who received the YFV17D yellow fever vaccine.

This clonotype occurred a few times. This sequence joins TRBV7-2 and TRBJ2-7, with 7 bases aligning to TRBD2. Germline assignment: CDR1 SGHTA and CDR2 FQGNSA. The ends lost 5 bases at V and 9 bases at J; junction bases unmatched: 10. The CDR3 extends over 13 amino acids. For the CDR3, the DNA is TGTGCCAGCAGCCTTGTGGCGGGGGTTCGGCAGTACTTC. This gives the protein CASSLVAGVRQYF.

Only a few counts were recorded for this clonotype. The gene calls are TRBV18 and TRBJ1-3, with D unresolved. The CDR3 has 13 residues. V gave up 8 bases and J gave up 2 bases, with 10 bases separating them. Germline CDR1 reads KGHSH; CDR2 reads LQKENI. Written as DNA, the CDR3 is TGTGCCAGCAGGGATTCGGCTGGAAACACCATATATTTT. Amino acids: CASRDSAGNTIYF.

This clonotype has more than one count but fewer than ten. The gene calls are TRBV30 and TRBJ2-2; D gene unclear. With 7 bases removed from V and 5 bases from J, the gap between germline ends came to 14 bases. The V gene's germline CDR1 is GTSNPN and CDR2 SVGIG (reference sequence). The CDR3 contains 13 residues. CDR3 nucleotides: TGTGCCTCCGACCGCTATGGGACCGGGGAGCTGTTTTTT. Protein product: CASDRYGTGELFF.

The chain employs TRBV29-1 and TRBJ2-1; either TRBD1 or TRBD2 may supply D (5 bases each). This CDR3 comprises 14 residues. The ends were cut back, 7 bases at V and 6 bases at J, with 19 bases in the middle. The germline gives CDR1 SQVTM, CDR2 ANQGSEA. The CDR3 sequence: CSDRIQTGPNEQFF. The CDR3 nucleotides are TGCAGCGACCGGATACAGACGGGGCCCAATGAGCAGTTCTTC.

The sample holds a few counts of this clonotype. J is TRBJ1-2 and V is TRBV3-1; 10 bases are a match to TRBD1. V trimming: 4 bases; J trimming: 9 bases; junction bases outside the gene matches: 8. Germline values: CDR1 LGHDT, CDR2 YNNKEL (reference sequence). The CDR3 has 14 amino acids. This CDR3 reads CASSPGTGDLRYTF. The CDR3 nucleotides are TGTGCCAGCAGCCCTGGGACAGGGGACCTTCGCTACACCTTC.

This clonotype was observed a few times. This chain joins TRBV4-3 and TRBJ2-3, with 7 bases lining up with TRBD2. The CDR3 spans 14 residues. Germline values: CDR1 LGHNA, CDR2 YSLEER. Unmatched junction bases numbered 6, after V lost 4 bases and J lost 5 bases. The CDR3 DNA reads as TGCGCCAGCAGCCGGCGTGGGGGGGGAGATACGCAGTATTTT. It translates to CASSRRGGGDTQYF.

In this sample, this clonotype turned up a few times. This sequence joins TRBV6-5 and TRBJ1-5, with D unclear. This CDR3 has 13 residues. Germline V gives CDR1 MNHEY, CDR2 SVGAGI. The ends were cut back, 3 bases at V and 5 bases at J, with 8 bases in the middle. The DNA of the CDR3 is TGTGCCAGCAGTTATACGGGAGATCAGCCCCAGCATTTT. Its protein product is CASSYTGDQPQHF.

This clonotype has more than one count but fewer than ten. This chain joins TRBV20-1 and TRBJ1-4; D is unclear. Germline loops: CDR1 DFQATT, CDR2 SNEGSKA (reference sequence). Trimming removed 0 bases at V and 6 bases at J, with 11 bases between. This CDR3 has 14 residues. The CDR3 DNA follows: TGCAGTGCTAGAGATTGGGGAAGGGATGAAAAACTGTTTTTT. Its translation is CSARDWGRDEKLFF.

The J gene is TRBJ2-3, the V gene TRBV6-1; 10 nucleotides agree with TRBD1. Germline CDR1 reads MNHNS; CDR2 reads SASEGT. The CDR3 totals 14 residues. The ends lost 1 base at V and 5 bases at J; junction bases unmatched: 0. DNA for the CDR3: TGTGCCAGCAGTGAAGGGACAGGGGGAGATACGCAGTATTTT. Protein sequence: CASSEGTGGDTQYF.

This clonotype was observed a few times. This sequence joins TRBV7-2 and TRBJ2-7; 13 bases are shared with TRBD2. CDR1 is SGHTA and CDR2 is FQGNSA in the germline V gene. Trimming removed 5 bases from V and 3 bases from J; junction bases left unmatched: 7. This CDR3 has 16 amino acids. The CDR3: CASSLQTSGGHYEQYF. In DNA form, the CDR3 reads TGTGCCAGCAGCCTGCAGACTAGCGGGGGGCACTACGAGCAGTACTTC.

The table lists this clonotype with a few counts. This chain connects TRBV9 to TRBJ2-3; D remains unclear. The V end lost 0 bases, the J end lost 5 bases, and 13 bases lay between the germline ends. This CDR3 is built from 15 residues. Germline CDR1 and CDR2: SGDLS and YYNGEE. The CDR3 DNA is TGTGCCAGCAGCGTAGATCAGGTTGGGGAAGATACGCAGTATTTT. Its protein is CASSVDQVGEDTQYF.

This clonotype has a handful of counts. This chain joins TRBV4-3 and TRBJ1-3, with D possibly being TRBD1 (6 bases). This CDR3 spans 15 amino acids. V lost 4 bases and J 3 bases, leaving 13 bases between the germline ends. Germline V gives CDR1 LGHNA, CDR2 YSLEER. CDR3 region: CASSRTTGYGNTIYF. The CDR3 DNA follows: TGCGCCAGCAGCCGAACGACAGGTTATGGAAACACCATATATTTT.